The present T cell receptor (beta chain) was sequenced within a study of cytomegalovirus exposure and HLA in healthy donors (dated by TCRdb to between 2016 and 2019). For context, the study as a whole: According to an earlier analysis of 550 to 750 of the donors, some 180 million T cells yielded 95 million to 140 million unique TCR beta sequences and 276 Gb of sequence data. A later genetic analysis took genome-wide SNP genotypes for 398 of the 666 donors and used that subset as a discovery cohort. To decide whether each TCR beta V gene segment behaved as functional or pseudogenic, an earlier analysis of some 600 of the donors relied on high-throughput TCR beta sequencing. Donor age, sex, ethnicity and CMV serostatus were compiled together with the repertoire data. Typing coverage varied by locus: 629-630 donors for A, B, C, DRB1 and DQB1; about 520 for DQA1; more than 600 for DPA1; approximately 490 for DPB1. All discovery cohort repertoires had been generated using a single sequencing platform. On average, about 200,000 unique TCR beta nucleotide sequences were sequenced per donor among about 400 genotyped donors of the cohort, with roughly 18% of those sequences being non-productive. Class I and class II HLA loci were covered by the typing at four-digit resolution. Rather than using new phenotypic data, the later analysis identified candidate immune exposures from TCR beta sequences and from how often those sequences occurred across donors. Of the 300 to 450 genotyped donors, more than 75% were placed in the genetic ancestry cluster associated with self-reported Caucasian donors. Along with the approximately 700-subject first cohort, a separate validation cohort of over 90 different subjects was used. An early release that covered some 630 HLA-typed donors contained approximately 300 gigabases of sequencing data and 65 million to 100 million unique TCR sequences. The study used immunosequencing to profile the T cell repertoires of 666 subjects and linked those repertoires to cytomegalovirus serostatus. To study patterns of TCR occurrence, a later analysis re-analyzed previously published TCR beta repertoires from 650 to 750 donors and added high-resolution HLA genotyping. The study aimed to test whether cataloging public T cell receptors could reveal signatures of past pathogen exposure. The study combined high-throughput TCR immunosequencing, statistical association of individual TCRs with disease status, and machine learning to predict cytomegalovirus infection status. Roughly five DR-DQ haplotypes were treated as single units for association and clustering because of strong linkage in the cohort.

Note on this clone: What this receptor recognizes is not known. Nothing much larger sits one base from this clone, and base qualities are not available. The sample contains more than one DNA sequence encoding this CDR3.

In total, more than 500 healthy bone marrow donors made up the cohort. Cohort members were all nominally healthy when sampled, although unrecorded immune exposures were likely present. The donor was CMV seropositive and was included in the group of 250 to 300 seropositive cohort members. Each donor provided a peripheral blood sample, and peripheral blood mononuclear cells were used for TCR beta sequencing. The Qiagen DNeasy Blood Extraction Kit was used to extract genomic DNA from the blood cell samples. What the research found in general, with its limitations: Compared with equally common non-associated chains, HLA-associated TCR beta chains in a later analysis were more clonally expanded and had lower generation probabilities. In a later analysis, several top co-occurrence clusters were reported to appear linked to parvovirus B19, influenza, CMV and Epstein-Barr virus. An association between a missense DCLRE1C variant and V-gene and J-gene trimming of TCR beta chains was found in a later genetic analysis and replicated in an independent cohort. According to the authors, the approach could potentially be generalized to other disease states and immunological phenotypes. Most TCR sequences were observed very rarely across donors, whereas some public TCRs were present in many individuals. Because counts were too low, approximately 15 rarely observed V segments, including chromosome 9 orphons, were excluded from the earlier analysis of 587 of the donors. Sequencing depth was assumed to be roughly uniform across donors in the presence/absence analyses, though that assumption may not hold. Linkage disequilibrium might explain the correlated functional status among segregating V segments, but an unknown experimental factor could not be excluded. The only immune exposure information available for the cohort was CMV serostatus. In a later genetic analysis, fewer N-insertions in productive TCRs were reported among donors in an Asian-associated ancestry cluster than the roughly 670-donor mean. A further reported finding was that TCR beta sequences accurately predicted the HLA-A and HLA-B alleles for most subjects in the first cohort. In vitro tests confirmed that a few of the cytomegalovirus-associated TCR beta chains recognize cytomegalovirus antigens. The cohort was sequenced for TCR beta chains only, and without alpha or paired-chain data the features that could be detected were limited. Specific HLA alleles were associated with 16,951 TCR beta sequences at a false discovery rate of 0.05 in a later analysis. In a later analysis, most CMV-associated TCR beta chains were found to appear HLA-restricted, with HLA associations seemingly driven largely by CMV exposure. Cytomegalovirus status was reported to be diagnosed by the classifier with high specificity and sensitivity in both the original and validation cohorts. A cluster of highly shared sequence variants was judged likely to be a technical artifact of the sequencing pipeline. Because some donors lacked HLA typing at each locus, the association tests relied only on the typed subset. Assigning TCR associations to individual alleles was difficult when HLA alleles, especially DR and DQ, strongly co-occurred. An earlier analysis of approximately 540 of the donors showed that most TCR beta V segments appeared in productive rearrangements either about 87% or about 30% of the time, which broadly matched IMGT annotations. In the study, 150 to 200 TCR beta chains were listed as associated with cytomegalovirus. In a later analysis, the rate of TCR association differed among HLA loci, with DRB1 alleles having the most associated TCRs and HLA-C alleles having the fewest.

Receptor amplification or capture employed the immunoSEQ multiplex PCR assay. For the multiplex PCR, a mixture combining 60 forward primers for TCR Vbeta segments and 13 reverse primers for TCR Jbeta segments was used. A multiplex PCR assay on genomic DNA amplified the CDR3 region of rearranged TCR beta genes. The amplified TCR beta libraries were sequenced on the Illumina HiSeq System as 87-base-pair reads. The published analysis was carried out like this. In a later analysis, some 80 million unique TCR beta chains were counted across the roughly 610 repertoires, and roughly 10 million of these chains were shared by at least two donors. To remove PCR and sequencing errors, raw reads were error-corrected and collapsed into unique sequences using a nearest-neighbor algorithm that merged closely related sequences. To assign V, D and J gene segments, CDR3 sequences were aligned to IMGT reference sequences. Each retained sequence needed at least a six-nucleotide match to both a V gene segment and a J gene segment. A rearrangement was called productive if the CDR3 had no stop codons and remained in frame with V and J, and every other rearrangement was called non-productive. Following IMGT convention, CDR3 was defined as the stretch from the second conserved V-encoded cysteine up to the conserved J-encoded phenylalanine. The earlier analysis of 587 of the donors excluded sequences that lacked an unambiguous match to a single V gene segment. In an earlier analysis of several hundred of the donors, V segments were called functional above 56.7% productive rearrangements and were called segregating when the between-donor standard deviation exceeded 5%. A statistical classification framework was built for diagnosing cytomegalovirus status from the catalog of TCR beta chain sequences. In a later analysis, TCR nucleotide sequences were compared against IMGT/GENE-DB human TR gene sequences so that V and J genes could be assigned. Using the TCRdist pipeline, a later analysis assigned CDR3 sequences along with most-parsimonious VDJ recombination scenarios. A later analysis defined each TCR beta chain by its CDR3 amino acid sequence plus V-gene family, and excluded reads lacking a unique V-gene family. As a way to deal with suspected cross-contamination and a sequencing artifact, a later analysis dropped 450 to 700 nucleotide sequences that were highly shared and had low generation probability. For each public chain, a later analysis derived a clonal expansion index from normalized ranks of inferred template counts within each repertoire. A later analysis computed generation probabilities with a VDJ recombination model fitted to out-of-frame rearrangements, and checked the results against IGoR. In a later analysis, TCR-TCR, TCR-HLA and TCR-CMV co-occurrence was scored with hypergeometric tests, and a repertoire-size bias correction was applied to TCR pairs. In a later analysis, false discovery rates were estimated by permuting HLA or CMV assignments 20 times. A later analysis grouped co-occurring TCRs with DBSCAN, adding TCRdist sequence similarity when clustering within HLA-allele-positive subsets. For co-occurrence clustering, repertoires with fewer than 30,000 or more than 120,000 public chains were excluded, along with several repertoires with anomalous nucleotide sharing. Entries here come from immuneACCESS through TCRdb and include only in-frame sequences with V and J called. Some clones fail to appear in such tables; in the studies checked, an unresolved V gene covers under half of the shortfall, and the cause of the remainder is unknown. V and J calls and clone size are those listed in that table; D and trimming were worked out from the DNA. Recorded for this sample are more than 95,000 clones; around two thirds of them occurred a single time. Clones ranked in the top ten supply roughly 8.6% of the sample.

The TCR originated in a woman aged 40-49 years in good health and CMV-seropositive. Sequencing was carried out using PBMCs.

The CDR3 has the sequence CASSLAGRDYEQYF. The DNA sequence is TGCGCCAGCAGCTTGGCTGGGCGGGACTACGAGCAGTACTTC. Here the chain combines TRBV5-1 and TRBJ2-7; matching of 6 bases hints at TRBD2 as the D gene. CDR3 length: 14 amino acids, cysteine to phenylalanine. CDR3 DNA only is kept here, 42 bases in frame from base 1. Trimming takes 0 bases from V and 3 bases from J, and the germline ends sit 10 bases apart. Sequences SGHRS (CDR1) and YFSETQ (CDR2) are obtained from the germline V gene.